The TCR beta chain under discussion was sequenced for a study of blood T cells in healthy people across ages. The authors ran a second PCR of roughly 6 to 12 cycles using a sample-barcoded 5' primer and a J-beta primer mix. TCRdb recomputed calls from the 5' RACE reads with MiXCR, one row per CDR3 protein. The top ten clones hold roughly 13% of a sample with roughly 680,000 distinct CDR3 sequences, roughly half of them seen once. The CDR3 is 14 residues long. Trimming pared 3 bases from V and 11 bases from J, leaving 22 bases between. Germline CDR1 GTSNPN, CDR2 SVGIG (reference sequence). This clonotype was seen only a few times.

The receptor was isolated from a woman at least 80 years old in good health. Specimen: blood. The chain is built from TRBV30 and TRBJ2-5; no clear D. This CDR3 is CAWRLGSVAEEQYF. The CDR3 DNA is TGTGCCTGGAGATTGGGGTCTGTGGCAGAGGAGCAGTACTTC. Drawing the rest from reference TRBV30 and TRBJ2-5, the complete variable domain is SQTIHQWPATLVQPVGSPLSLECTVEGTSNPNLYWYRQAAGRGLQLLFYSVGIGQISSEVPQNLSASRPQDRQFILSSKKLLLSDSGFYLCAWRLGSVAEEQYFGPGTRLLVL.